What follows describes a single T cell receptor (beta chain). Its antigen is as yet unknown. Looked up from germline, CDR1 is SGHRS and CDR2 is YFSETQ. This CDR3 region has 15 residues. V was trimmed by 5 bases and J by 2 bases, leaving 17 bases between them. MiXCR was run by TCRdb on the reads, yielding one entry per CDR3 protein. The table includes hundreds of thousands of distinct CDR3 sequences, roughly a third detected once. The data originate from a study of T cell repertoires in cytomegalovirus infection. The wider study: A matching HLA type, together with CMV infection, was signaled by public TCR beta signatures. Notes on the study in general: CMV-specific TCR beta clonotypes restricted by HLA-C dominated the ex vivo response. People with CMV and the relevant HLA were identified by cumulative public TCR beta family frequency.

The rearrangement links TRBV5-1 to TRBJ2-7; perhaps D is TRBD1 or TRBD2 (6 bases each). This receptor was obtained from a human donor in good health (CMV status not recorded). Some clones in this sample may be carry-over from other donors' samples. Sequencing input: PBMCs. CDR3 amino acids: CASSSEGTPTYEQYF. The CDR3 DNA is TGCGCCAGCAGTTCGGAGGGGACACCGACCTACGAGCAGTACTTC.